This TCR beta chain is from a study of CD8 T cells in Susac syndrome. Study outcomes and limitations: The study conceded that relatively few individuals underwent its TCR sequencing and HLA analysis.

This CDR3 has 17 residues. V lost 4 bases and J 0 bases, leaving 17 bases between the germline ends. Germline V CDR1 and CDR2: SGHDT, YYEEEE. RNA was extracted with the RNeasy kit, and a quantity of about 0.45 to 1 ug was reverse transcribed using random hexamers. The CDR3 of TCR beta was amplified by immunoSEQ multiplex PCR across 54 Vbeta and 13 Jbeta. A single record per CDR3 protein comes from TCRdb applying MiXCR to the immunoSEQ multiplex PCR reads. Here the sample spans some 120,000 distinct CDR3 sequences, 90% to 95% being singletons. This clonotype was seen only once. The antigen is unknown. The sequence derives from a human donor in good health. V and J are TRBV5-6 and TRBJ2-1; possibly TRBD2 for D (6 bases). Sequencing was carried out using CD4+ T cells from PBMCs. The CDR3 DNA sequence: TGTGCCAGCAGCCTAGGAGGGTACGAAAGCTCCTACAATGAGCAGTTCTTC. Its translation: CASSLGGYESSYNEQFF.